This TCR beta chain is drawn from a study of T cells in Graves' hyperthyroidism and ophthalmopathy (dated by TCRdb to between 2019 and 2020). Broadly, across the study: A discovery cohort of about a hundred patients, approximately 45 with Graves' ophthalmopathy and over 55 with stable Graves' hyperthyroidism, was used to find distinguishing TCR V-J signatures. Prospective prediction of ophthalmopathy was tested in an independent validation cohort of fewer than 20 hyperthyroidism patients and 15 to 17 patients who later progressed to ophthalmopathy. The 90 or so discovery patients were randomly split 7:3 into training and test sets. Thyroid tissue and blood T-cell repertoires from about six Graves' hyperthyroidism patients were also compared in the study. After sampling, hyperthyroidism patients received methimazole starting at 30 mg daily, and ophthalmopathy patients received high-dose intravenous methylprednisolone. The paper describes TCR Vbeta CDR3 sequencing of about 140 peripheral blood samples, made up of 43 ophthalmopathy patients, some 80 hyperthyroidism patients and approximately 17 progressor patients. General study outcomes and caveats: Most expanded thyroid clonotypes (frequency above 0.001) were also detected in blood, a finding suggesting that blood repertoires may reflect thyroid immune responses. A 13 V-J signature model separated ophthalmopathy from stable hyperthyroidism, with over 85% sensitivity and roughly 81% specificity in cross-validation and 80%/75% in testing. Sample size was not statistically predetermined, and blinding of investigators to group allocation was not performed. In validation, progression to ophthalmopathy was predicted by the model with 65% to 71% sensitivity and 72% to 85% specificity, a median of roughly six months before onset.

The TCR beta CDR3 regions were amplified from RNA transcripts. The first round of RT-PCR for the TCR CDR3 was performed with the HTBI primer set and the Qiagen OneStep RT-PCR kit. Libraries were constructed in a second round of multiplex PCR, after which size selection and purification were performed. Paired-end sequencing of the libraries was performed with 100 bp reads on an Illumina HiSeq2000. In the source study's methods: SOAPnuke was used to process the raw data, with reads discarded if the reads contained adapters or uncalled bases, had a mean Phred below 15, or lacked an exact constant-primer or identifier match. COPE v1.2.5 was used to merge the high-quality paired reads, and each unique nucleotide sequence was defined as a clonotype. MiTCR v1.1 was used to align clonotypes to the IMGT TRBV, TRBD and TRBJ reference segments. The analysis included only V-J combinations with a frequency above 0.0001, which together covered roughly 99% of the repertoires. A TCS score was defined as the ratio of F50 (clonal expansion) to E x V (chaos), with BLOSUM62-based TCRdist applied between CDR3 peptides within each V-J. Welch's t-statistics and random forest reduced roughly 500 V-J features to roughly 13, which were used in a naive Bayes classifier (R e1071). The similarity between thyroid and blood repertoires was quantified using the Morisita-Horn index. TCRdb reworked the public reads: Q25 trimming with fastp, MiXCR clone assembly, productive beta chains retained. Every CDR3 protein is listed once, alongside the most common genes and DNA of its rows. These V and J calls rely on TCRdb rather than the paper's analysis. The sample table contains approximately 46,000 distinct CDR3 sequences; only one count was recorded for over 45% of them. The ten largest clones take up around 32% of the sample.

Germline trimming amounts to 0 bases on V and 6 bases on J, with 4 as the count of junction bases outside the gene matches. The CDR3 spans 15 residues, from the cysteine through the phenylalanine. Kept here is only the CDR3 DNA, which spans 45 bases and is read in frame from base 1. The germline V gene yields SGDLS for CDR1 and YYNGEE for CDR2. A patient counted as having stable Graves' hyperthyroidism if no progression to ophthalmopathy occurred over 18 months of follow-up. Hyperthyroidism patients were newly diagnosed, had a disease duration of under 2 months, and were aged 18 to 65 years. Any patient with an uncontrolled infection, another autoimmune disease, pregnancy or lactation was excluded. Diagnoses were based on clinical symptoms, serum thyroxine and TRAb, thyroid ultrasound and orbital computed tomography. Total RNA was extracted with Trizol reagent, and quality was checked on an Agilent 2100 Bioanalyzer.

Many counts were recorded for this clonotype. No cognate antigen has been identified for it. Base qualities were left out, and no much larger clone turns up one base away. This TCR derives from a woman between 45 and 65 years old with Graves' hyperthyroidism. The rearrangement combines TRBV9 with TRBJ1-1; a stretch of 11 junction bases matches TRBD1. Input material: peripheral blood or thyroid tissue (not recorded which). In nucleotides, the sequence is TGTGCCAGCAGCGTAGGGACAGGGGGCCCCTCTGAAGCTTTCTTT. Its coded protein is CASSVGTGGPSEAFF.